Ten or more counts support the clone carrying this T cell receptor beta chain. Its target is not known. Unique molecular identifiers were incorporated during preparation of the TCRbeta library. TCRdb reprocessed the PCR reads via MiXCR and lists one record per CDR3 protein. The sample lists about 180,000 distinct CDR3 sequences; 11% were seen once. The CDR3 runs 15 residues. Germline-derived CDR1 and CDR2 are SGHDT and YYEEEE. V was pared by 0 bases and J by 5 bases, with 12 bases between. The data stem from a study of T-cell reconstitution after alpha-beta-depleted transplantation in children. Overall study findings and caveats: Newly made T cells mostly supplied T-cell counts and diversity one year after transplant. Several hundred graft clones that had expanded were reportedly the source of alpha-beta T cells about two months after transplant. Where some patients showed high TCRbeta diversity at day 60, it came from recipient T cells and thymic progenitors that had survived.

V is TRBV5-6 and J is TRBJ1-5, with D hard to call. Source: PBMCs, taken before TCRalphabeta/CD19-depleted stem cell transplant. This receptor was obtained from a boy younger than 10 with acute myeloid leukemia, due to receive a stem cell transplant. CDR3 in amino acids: CASSLGSLPHQPQHF. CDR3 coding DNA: TGTGCCAGCAGCTTGGGCAGTCTCCCCCATCAGCCCCAGCATTTT. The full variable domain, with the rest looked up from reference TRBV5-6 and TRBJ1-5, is DAGVTQSPTHLIKTRGQQVTLRCSPKSGHDTVSWYQQALGQGPQFIFQYYEEEERQRGNFPDRFSGHQFPNYSSELNVNALLLGDSALYLCASSLGSLPHQPQHFGDGTRLSIL.